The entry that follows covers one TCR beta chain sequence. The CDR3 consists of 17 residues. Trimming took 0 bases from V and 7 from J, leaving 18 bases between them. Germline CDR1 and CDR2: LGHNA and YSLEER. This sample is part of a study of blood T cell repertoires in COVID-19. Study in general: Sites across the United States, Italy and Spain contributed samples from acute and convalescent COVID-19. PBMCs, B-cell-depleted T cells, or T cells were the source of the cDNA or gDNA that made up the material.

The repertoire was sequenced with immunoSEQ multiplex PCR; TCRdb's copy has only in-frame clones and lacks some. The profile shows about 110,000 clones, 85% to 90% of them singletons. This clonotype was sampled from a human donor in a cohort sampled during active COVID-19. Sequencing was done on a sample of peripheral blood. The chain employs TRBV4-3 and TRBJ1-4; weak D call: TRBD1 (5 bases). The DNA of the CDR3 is TGCGCCAGCAGCCAAGATACTAGCGGGGGATGGGGTGAAAAACTGTTTTTT. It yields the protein CASSQDTSGGWGEKLFF.